These T cell receptor beta chains were read from a single sample in a study of OX40 agonist ivuxolimab in advanced cancers. Assay used: immunoSEQ multiplex PCR; TCRdb lists only in-frame clones, some missing. The sample holds 45,000 to 65,000 clones, approximately 84% seen once. This specimen was CD4+ or CD8+ T cells sorted from blood, taken in a trial of the OX40 agonist ivuxolimab. The source is an adult with an advanced solid tumor such as melanoma, head and neck, liver or kidney cancer. CDR3s include the opening cysteine and the closing phenylalanine or tryptophan. D genes are given only for firm matches. Rows may omit the clone size; those that give it use once, few, many or a size class.

clone size,D gene,V gene,J gene,CDR3 DNA,CDR3 protein
once,.,TRBV29-1,TRBJ2-1,TGCAGCGTTGCCCGAGGAGGGGGTGAGCAGTTCTTC,CSVARGGGEQFF
.,TRBD1,TRBV18,TRBJ2-3,TGTGCCAGCTCATCGAGGACAGGGACAGATACGCAGTATTTT,CASSSRTGTDTQYF
.,TRBD1,TRBV6-1,TRBJ1-2,TGTGCCAGCAGTGGGGACAGGCAAATCCGGGATGGCTACACCTTC,CASSGDRQIRDGYTF
.,.,TRBV5-1,TRBJ1-1,TGCGCCAGCAGCTTGGTGGGGGGTAGGACTGAAGCTTTCTTT,CASSLVGGRTEAFF
.,.,TRBV7-2,TRBJ2-7,TGTGCCAGCATCCCCACGGGCAGCTCCTACGAGCAGTACTTC,CASIPTGSSYEQYF
.,.,TRBV9,TRBJ2-3,TGTGCCAGCAGCGTAGACGTCGGGGGGCGGGTGTCAGATACGCAGTATTTT,CASSVDVGGRVSDTQYF
.,.,TRBV18,TRBJ2-5,TGTGCCAGCTCACGGGAGGACCCGGAGACCCAGTACTTC,CASSREDPETQYF
.,.,TRBV7-3,TRBJ1-1,TGTGCCAGCAGCTTAGAGGGTGACACTGAAGCTTTCTTT,CASSLEGDTEAFF
.,TRBD2,TRBV10-3,TRBJ2-3,TGTGCCATCAGTGCGCGAGGGGGGCCTAGCGGGAGCGTCTCGCCCGATACGCAGTATTTT,CAISARGGPSGSVSPDTQYF
.,TRBD2,TRBV9,TRBJ2-1,TGTGCCAGCAGCCCACAACTAGCGGGAGGCCTTGGTGAGCAGTTCTTC,CASSPQLAGGLGEQFF
.,.,TRBV19,TRBJ2-1,TGTGCCAGTAGCGCACCGGGCTCTTCCTACAATGAGCAGTTCTTC,CASSAPGSSYNEQFF
.,TRBD1,TRBV14,TRBJ1-1,TGTGCCAGCAGCCTGGGACAGGGAGACACTGAAGCTTTCTTT,CASSLGQGDTEAFF
.,TRBD1,TRBV10-3,TRBJ2-7,TGTGCCATCAGTGACGGGACAGGAACCTACGAGCAGTACTTC,CAISDGTGTYEQYF
.,.,TRBV11-3,TRBJ2-3,TGTGCCAGCAGCTTAGAAGAGGGAGGACTATACAGCACAGATACGCAGTATTTT,CASSLEEGGLYSTDTQYF
.,.,TRBV2,TRBJ2-7,TGTGCCAGCAGCCCCCGGCTAGGGGTCGAGCAGTACTTC,CASSPRLGVEQYF
.,.,TRBV6-6,TRBJ1-1,TGTGCCAGCAGTTACCCCTCCGGAGTGACGAACACTGAAGCTTTCTTT,CASSYPSGVTNTEAFF
.,.,TRBV18,TRBJ1-1,TGTGCCAGCTCACCACAGGGGTCGAACACTGAAGCTTTCTTT,CASSPQGSNTEAFF
.,.,TRBV29-1,TRBJ1-1,TGCAGCGCTAGGGTGAACACTGAAGCTTTCTTT,CSARVNTEAFF
.,TRBD2,TRBV5-5,TRBJ2-1,TGTGCCAGCAGCTTTAGGTTCACGGGAGGGGGTCACAATGAGCAGTTCTTC,CASSFRFTGGGHNEQFF
once,TRBD1,TRBV19,TRBJ1-1,TGTGCCAGTAGTTCCGGACAGGGGGGTTATTCTGAAGCTTTCTTT,CASSSGQGGYSEAFF
.,TRBD1,TRBV30,TRBJ2-7,TGTGCCTGGTCCCGGGACAGGGTCTACGAGCAGTACTTC,CAWSRDRVYEQYF
.,.,TRBV11-2,TRBJ2-7,TGTGCCAGCAGCCTGAATGTGGGCGAGCAGTACTTC,CASSLNVGEQYF
.,TRBD2,TRBV15,TRBJ2-1,TGTGCCACCAGCAGCAGCCATCCCGGGACTAGCAATTATTACAATGAGCAGTTCTTC,CATSSSHPGTSNYYNEQFF
once,TRBD1,TRBV11-2,TRBJ2-1,TGTGCCAGCAGCGGACGGACAGGGCGCAATGAGCAGTTCTTC,CASSGRTGRNEQFF
.,.,TRBV19,TRBJ1-5,TGTGCCAGTAGTATAGTTGATCAGCCCCAGCATTTT,CASSIVDQPQHF
.,TRBD2,TRBV4-2,TRBJ2-3,TGTGCCAGCAGCCGTAGGGCATTCCGGGAGGGTGTGGATACGCAGTATTTT,CASSRRAFREGVDTQYF
.,.,TRBV19,TRBJ1-5,TGTGCCAGTAGTATAGATCGGGGTACGGCAACAATCAGCCCCCAGCATTTT,CASSIDRGTATISPQHF
.,TRBD2,TRBV19,TRBJ2-1,TGTGCCAGTAGTAGGACTAGTAGGAGGAATGAGCAGTTCTTC,CASSRTSRRNEQFF
.,.,TRBV5-1,TRBJ2-5,TGCGCCAGCAGCCCCGACGGAGGGGGGTACCAAGAGACCCAGTACTTC,CASSPDGGGYQETQYF
once,.,TRBV5-1,TRBJ2-7,TGCGCCAGCAGCTTGGACGGGAGAGGGCTCGAGCAGTACTTC,CASSLDGRGLEQYF
.,TRBD1,TRBV5-6,TRBJ2-2,TGTGCCAGCAGTCCGGACCCGGGGACAGGGTCGAACACCGGGGAGCTGTTTTTT,CASSPDPGTGSNTGELFF
few,TRBD1,TRBV29-1,TRBJ1-1,TGCAGCGGAATACAGGGGCAGTTATCTGAAGCTTTCTTT,CSGIQGQLSEAFF
.,.,TRBV7-2,TRBJ1-5,TGTGCCAGCAGTTTGCAGGGTGGTGGCAATCAGCCCCAGCATTTT,CASSLQGGGNQPQHF
.,.,TRBV5-1,TRBJ2-1,TGCGCCAGCAGCTTGTTGGCTCTCCCCTACAATGAGCAGTTCTTC,CASSLLALPYNEQFF
.,TRBD1,TRBV19,TRBJ2-2,TGTGCCAGTAGTCCGCCCTTGGGGGGACAGGGTCACACCGGGGAGCTGTTTTTT,CASSPPLGGQGHTGELFF
.,.,TRBV11-2,TRBJ2-2,TGTGCCAGCAGCTTAGTTAGGGGAGCCCTCGCGAACACCGGGGAGCTGTTTTTT,CASSLVRGALANTGELFF
.,TRBD2,TRBV4-1,TRBJ2-1,TGCGCCAGCAGTGCGGGAGCGAGCTCCTACAATGAGCAGTTCTTC,CASSAGASSYNEQFF
once,.,TRBV7-2,TRBJ1-3,TGTGCCAGCAGCCCAGCGGCAGGGGCTGGAAACACCATATATTTT,CASSPAAGAGNTIYF
.,.,TRBV2,TRBJ1-4,TGTGCCAGCAATATCAGGGTGTCTAATGAAAAACTGTTTTTT,CASNIRVSNEKLFF
.,TRBD1,TRBV5-4,TRBJ2-7,TGTGCCAGCAGCAGGGTGGGACAGGGGACTTTTTACGAGCAGTACTTC,CASSRVGQGTFYEQYF
.,TRBD2,TRBV5-3,TRBJ2-7,TGTGCCAGAAGCTTGGTGGTTAGCGGGGCCTACGAGCAGTACTTC,CARSLVVSGAYEQYF
few,.,TRBV27,TRBJ1-6,TGTGCCAGCAGTCCAGGGTTATTAAATTCACCCCTCCACTTT,CASSPGLLNSPLHF
once,.,TRBV4-1,TRBJ1-1,TGCGCCAGCAGCCAAGATTGGGCAGTCCAGGGTACTTTCTTT,CASSQDWAVQGTFF
.,TRBD2,TRBV9,TRBJ2-3,TGTGCCAGCAGCCCTGGTCCCAGCGGGACGTTCACAGATACGCAGTATTTT,CASSPGPSGTFTDTQYF
.,TRBD1,TRBV28,TRBJ2-7,TGTGCCAGCAGTTTAGCAGACAGGGCCCAAGAGCAGTACTTC,CASSLADRAQEQYF
once,TRBD1,TRBV5-1,TRBJ2-7,TGCGCCAGCAGCTTAGCCGGGACAGGCTACGAGCAGTACTTC,CASSLAGTGYEQYF
.,.,TRBV7-9,TRBJ2-2,TGTGCCAGCAGCTTAGAAGCGAACACCGGGGAGCTGTTTTTT,CASSLEANTGELFF
.,.,TRBV18,TRBJ2-7,TGTGCCAGCTCACAGGGGATCTACGAGCAGTACTTC,CASSQGIYEQYF
.,.,TRBV18,TRBJ2-2,TGTGCCAGCTCACCAAGGAGGGATAGCACCGGGGAGCTGTTTTTT,CASSPRRDSTGELFF
.,TRBD2,TRBV18,TRBJ2-1,TGTGCCAGCTCACCGCCTACTAGCGGGAGGGCTGTTGAGCAGTTCTTC,CASSPPTSGRAVEQFF
.,.,TRBV11-2,TRBJ2-2,TGTGCCAGCAGCCTCGTTTCGGGGCGGGGCGGGGAGCTGTTTTTT,CASSLVSGRGGELFF
.,.,TRBV11-2,TRBJ2-7,TGTGCCAGCAGCTTTAACCGGGACGGATACGAGCAGTACTTC,CASSFNRDGYEQYF
.,.,TRBV6-6,TRBJ1-5,TGTGCCAGCAGTACCACGCCACCCAACCCCCAGCATTTT,CASSTTPPNPQHF
.,.,TRBV11-2,TRBJ1-6,TGTGCCAGCAGCCCCCAGCGGTTTTATAATTCACCCCTCCACTTT,CASSPQRFYNSPLHF
few,.,TRBV19,TRBJ1-4,TGTGCCAGTAGTCCGCCGACGGTCGCTCATGAAAAACTGTTTTTT,CASSPPTVAHEKLFF